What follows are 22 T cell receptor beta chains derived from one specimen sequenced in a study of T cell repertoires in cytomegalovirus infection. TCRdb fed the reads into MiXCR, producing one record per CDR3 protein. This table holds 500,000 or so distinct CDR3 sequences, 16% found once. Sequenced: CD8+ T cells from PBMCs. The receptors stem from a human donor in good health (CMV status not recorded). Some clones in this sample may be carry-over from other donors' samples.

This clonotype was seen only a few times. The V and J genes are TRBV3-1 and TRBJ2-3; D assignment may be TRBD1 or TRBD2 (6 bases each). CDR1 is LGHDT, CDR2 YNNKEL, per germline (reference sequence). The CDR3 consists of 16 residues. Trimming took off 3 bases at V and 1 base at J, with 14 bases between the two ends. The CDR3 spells CASSQEGDPGTDTQYF. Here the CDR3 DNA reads TGTGCCAGCAGCCAGGAGGGGGACCCAGGCACAGATACGCAGTATTTT.

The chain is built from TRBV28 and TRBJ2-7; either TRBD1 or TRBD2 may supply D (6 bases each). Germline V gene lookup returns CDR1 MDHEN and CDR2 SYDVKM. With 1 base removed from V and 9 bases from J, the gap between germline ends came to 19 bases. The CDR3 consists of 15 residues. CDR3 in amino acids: CASSLSTGGPGWQYF. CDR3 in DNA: TGTGCCAGCAGTTTATCTACTGGGGGGCCGGGGTGGCAGTACTTC.

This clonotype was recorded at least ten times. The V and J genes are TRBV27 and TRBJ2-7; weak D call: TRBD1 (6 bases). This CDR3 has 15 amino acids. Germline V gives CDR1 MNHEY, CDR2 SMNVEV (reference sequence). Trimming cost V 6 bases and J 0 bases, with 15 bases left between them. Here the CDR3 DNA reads TGTGCCAGCAGCGGATACAGGGAACCCTCCTACGAGCAGTACTTC. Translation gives CASSGYREPSYEQYF.

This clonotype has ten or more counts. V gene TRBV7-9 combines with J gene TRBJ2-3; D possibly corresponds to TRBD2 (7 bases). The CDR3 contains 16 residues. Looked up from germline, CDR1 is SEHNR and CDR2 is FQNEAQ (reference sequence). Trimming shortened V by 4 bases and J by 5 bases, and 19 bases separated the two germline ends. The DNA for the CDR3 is TGTGCCAGCAGCTCGTTGCGGGGGCTGAGGAAAGATACGCAGTATTTT. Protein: CASSSLRGLRKDTQYF.

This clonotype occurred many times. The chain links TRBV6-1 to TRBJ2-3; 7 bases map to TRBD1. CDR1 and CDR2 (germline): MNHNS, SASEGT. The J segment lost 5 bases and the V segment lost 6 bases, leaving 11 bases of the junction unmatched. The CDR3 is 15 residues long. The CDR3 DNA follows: TGTGCCAGCAGCCAGACAGGGAGCCTTGGAGATACGCAGTATTTT. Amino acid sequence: CASSQTGSLGDTQYF.

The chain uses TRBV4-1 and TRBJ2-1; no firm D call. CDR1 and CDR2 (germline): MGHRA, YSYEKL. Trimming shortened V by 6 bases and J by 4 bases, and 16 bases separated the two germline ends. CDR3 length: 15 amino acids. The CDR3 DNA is TGCGCCAGCAGAAAAATGGAGAGAGAGTACAATGAGCAGTTCTTC. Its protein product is CASRKMEREYNEQFF.

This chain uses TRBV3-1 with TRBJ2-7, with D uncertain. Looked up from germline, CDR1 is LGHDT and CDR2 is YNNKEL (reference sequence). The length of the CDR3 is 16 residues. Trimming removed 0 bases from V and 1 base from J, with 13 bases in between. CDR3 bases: TGTGCCAGCAGCCAAGAATTGAACACCTTTTCCTACGAGCAGTACTTC. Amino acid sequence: CASSQELNTFSYEQYF.

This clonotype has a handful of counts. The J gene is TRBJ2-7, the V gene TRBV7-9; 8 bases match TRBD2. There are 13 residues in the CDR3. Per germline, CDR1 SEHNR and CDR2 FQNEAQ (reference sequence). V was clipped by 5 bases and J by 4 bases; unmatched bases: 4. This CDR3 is CASSRTSNYEQYF. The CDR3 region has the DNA TGTGCCAGCAGCCGGACTAGCAATTACGAGCAGTACTTC.

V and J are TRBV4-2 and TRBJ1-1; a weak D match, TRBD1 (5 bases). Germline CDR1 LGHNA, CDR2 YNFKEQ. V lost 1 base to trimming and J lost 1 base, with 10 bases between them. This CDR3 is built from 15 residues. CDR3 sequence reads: CASSQVDTSNTEAFF. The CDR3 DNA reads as TGTGCCAGCAGCCAAGTGGACACCTCGAACACTGAAGCTTTCTTT.

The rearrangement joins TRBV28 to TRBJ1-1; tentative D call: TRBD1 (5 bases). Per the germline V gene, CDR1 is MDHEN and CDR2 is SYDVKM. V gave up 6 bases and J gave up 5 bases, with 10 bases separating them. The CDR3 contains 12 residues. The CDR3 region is CASRLGATEAFF. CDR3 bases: TGTGCCAGCAGACTAGGGGCGACTGAAGCTTTCTTT.

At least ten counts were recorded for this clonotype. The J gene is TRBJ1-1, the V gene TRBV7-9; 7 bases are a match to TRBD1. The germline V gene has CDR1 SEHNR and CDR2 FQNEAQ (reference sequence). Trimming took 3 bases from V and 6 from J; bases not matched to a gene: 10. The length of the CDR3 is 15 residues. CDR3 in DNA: TGTGCCAGCAGCTTTTTTGAGGGGGCAAAGGCTGAAGCTTTCTTT. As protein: CASSFFEGAKAEAFF.

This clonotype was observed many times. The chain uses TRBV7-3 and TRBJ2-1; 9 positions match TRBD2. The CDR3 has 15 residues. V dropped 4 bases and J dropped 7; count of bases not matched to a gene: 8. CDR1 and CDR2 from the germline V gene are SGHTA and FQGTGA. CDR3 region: CASSSKRGEENEQFF. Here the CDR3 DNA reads TGTGCCAGCAGCTCCAAGCGGGGGGAAGAAAATGAGCAGTTCTTC.

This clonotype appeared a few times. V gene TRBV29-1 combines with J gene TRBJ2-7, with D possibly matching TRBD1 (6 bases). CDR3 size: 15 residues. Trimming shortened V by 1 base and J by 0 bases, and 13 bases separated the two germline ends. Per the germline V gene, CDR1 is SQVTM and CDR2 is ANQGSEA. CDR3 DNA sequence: TGCAGCGTTGAAGCGGCAGGGGCTTCCTCCTACGAGCAGTACTTC. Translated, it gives CSVEAAGASSYEQYF.

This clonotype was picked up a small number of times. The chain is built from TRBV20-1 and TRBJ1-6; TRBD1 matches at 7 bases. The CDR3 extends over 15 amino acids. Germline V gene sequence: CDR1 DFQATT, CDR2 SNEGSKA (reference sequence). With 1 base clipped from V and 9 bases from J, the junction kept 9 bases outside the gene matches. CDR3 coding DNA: TGCAGTGCTAGAGGCCCAACAGGGGTCGCTTCACCCCTCCACTTT. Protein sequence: CSARGPTGVASPLHF.

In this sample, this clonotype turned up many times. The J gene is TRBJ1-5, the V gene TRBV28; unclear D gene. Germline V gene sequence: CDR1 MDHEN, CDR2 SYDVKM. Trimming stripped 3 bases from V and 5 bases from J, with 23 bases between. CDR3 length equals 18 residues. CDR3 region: CASSFPTGRNSPDQPQHF. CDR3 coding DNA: TGTGCCAGCAGTTTTCCCACCGGGAGGAACTCCCCAGATCAGCCCCAGCATTTT.

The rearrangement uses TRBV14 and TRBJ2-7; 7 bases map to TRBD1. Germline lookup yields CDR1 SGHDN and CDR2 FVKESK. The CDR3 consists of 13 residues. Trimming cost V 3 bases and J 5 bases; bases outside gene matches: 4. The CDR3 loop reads CASSHGTDDEQYF. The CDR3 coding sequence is TGTGCCAGCAGCCATGGGACAGACGACGAGCAGTACTTC.

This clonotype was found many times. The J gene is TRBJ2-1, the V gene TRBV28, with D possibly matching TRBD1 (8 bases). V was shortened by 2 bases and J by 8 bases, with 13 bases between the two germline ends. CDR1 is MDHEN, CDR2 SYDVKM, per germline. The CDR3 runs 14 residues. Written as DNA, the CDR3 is TGTGCCAGCAGTTTAACAGGGGGGGGCGATGAGCAGTTCTTC. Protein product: CASSLTGGGDEQFF.

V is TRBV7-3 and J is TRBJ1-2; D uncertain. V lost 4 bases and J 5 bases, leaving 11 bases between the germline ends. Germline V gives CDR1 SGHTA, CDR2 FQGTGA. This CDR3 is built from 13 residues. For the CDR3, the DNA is TGTGCCAGCAGCTCCCGACACGTTTATGGCTACACCTTC. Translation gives CASSSRHVYGYTF.

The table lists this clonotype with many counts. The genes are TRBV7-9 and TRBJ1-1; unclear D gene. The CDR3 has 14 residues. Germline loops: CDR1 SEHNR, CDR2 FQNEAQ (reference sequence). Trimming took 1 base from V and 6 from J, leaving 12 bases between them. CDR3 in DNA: TGTGCCAGCAGCTTAGAAGGGCGTGGGGCTGAAGCTTTCTTT. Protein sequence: CASSLEGRGAEAFF.

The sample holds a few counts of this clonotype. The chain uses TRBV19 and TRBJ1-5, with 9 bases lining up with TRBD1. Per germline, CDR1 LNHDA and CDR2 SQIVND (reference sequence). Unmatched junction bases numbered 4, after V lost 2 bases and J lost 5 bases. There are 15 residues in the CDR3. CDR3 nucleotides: TGTGCCAGTAGTATAAAAACAGGGGGCTATCAGCCCCAGCATTTT. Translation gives CASSIKTGGYQPQHF.

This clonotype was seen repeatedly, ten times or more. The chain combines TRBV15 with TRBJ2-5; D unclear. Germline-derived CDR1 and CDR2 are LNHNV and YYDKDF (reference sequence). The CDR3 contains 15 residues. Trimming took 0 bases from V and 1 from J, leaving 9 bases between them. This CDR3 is CATSRDLGFQETQYF. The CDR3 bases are TGTGCCACCAGCAGAGATCTGGGGTTCCAAGAGACCCAGTACTTC.

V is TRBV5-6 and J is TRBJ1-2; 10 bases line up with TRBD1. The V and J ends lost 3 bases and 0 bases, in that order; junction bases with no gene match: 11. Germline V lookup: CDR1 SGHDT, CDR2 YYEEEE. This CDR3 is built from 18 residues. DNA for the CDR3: TGTGCCAGCAGCTCCCGGACAGGGGGACGTTCGGCTAACTATGGCTACACCTTC. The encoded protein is CASSSRTGGRSANYGYTF.